This is a list of T cell receptor beta chains from one sample in a study of T cells in Graves' hyperthyroidism and ophthalmopathy. Using its own MiXCR run on the multiplex PCR reads, TCRdb lists one record per CDR3 protein. Of about 550,000 distinct CDR3 sequences in the sample, roughly 20% were seen once. The sequenced sample was blood. The receptors were gathered from a man aged 18 to 35 with Graves' hyperthyroidism. The CDR3 runs from the conserved cysteine through the conserved F or W. The D gene is left open where the match is weak. Size is omitted from some rows. Given values are once, few, many or a class for expanded clones.

many TRBJ2-7 TRBV5-8 - CASSLGWMSSYEQYF TGTGCCAGCAGCTTGGGGTGGATGAGCTCCTACGAGCAGTACTTC
many TRBJ1-2 TRBV6-6 - CASSYEANLNYGYTF TGTGCCAGCAGTTACGAGGCCAACCTTAACTATGGCTACACCTTC
many TRBJ2-7 TRBV12-3/TRBV12-4 - CASRSSRQRGAYEQYF TGTGCCAGCAGGTCCTCTCGGCAAAGGGGTGCCTACGAGCAGTACTTC
few TRBJ2-4 TRBV7-2 - CASSLGSSLAKNIKYF TGTGCCAGCAGCTTAGGTTCTTCCTTAGCCAAAAACATTAAGTACTTC
many TRBJ1-1 TRBV2 - CASSFRIMNTEAFF TGTGCCAGCAGCTTCCGGATCATGAACACTGAAGCTTTCTTT
- TRBJ1-2 TRBV2 TRBD1 CASSHRGGGYTF TGTGCCAGCAGTCACAGGGGTGGAGGCTACACCTTC
many TRBJ2-7 TRBV11-2 TRBD1 CASSTRVPTGVGTYEQYF TGTGCCAGCAGCACCCGTGTCCCCACAGGGGTAGGGACCTACGAGCAGTACTTC
many TRBJ1-1 TRBV30 TRBD1 CAWGQGLWAFF TGTGCCTGGGGACAGGGACTATGGGCTTTCTTT
few TRBJ2-7 TRBV5-1 TRBD1 CASSLLRDSSYEQYF TGCGCCAGCAGCCTTCTTCGGGACAGTTCCTACGAGCAGTACTTC
- TRBJ2-5 TRBV11-2 TRBD2 CASSHLSGGAETQYF TGTGCCAGCAGCCATCTTAGCGGGGGGGCGGAGACCCAGTACTTC
- TRBJ2-7 TRBV20-1 TRBD2 CSAPNYASGSSYEQYF TGCAGTGCCCCAAACTACGCTAGCGGGAGCTCCTACGAGCAGTACTTC
- TRBJ2-7 TRBV11-1 - CASSFGRFHEQYF TGTGCCAGCAGCTTCGGCAGGTTCCACGAGCAGTACTTC
many TRBJ1-5 TRBV12-3/TRBV12-4 - CASSFGESQPQHF TGTGCCAGCAGTTTCGGAGAGAGTCAGCCCCAGCATTTT
many TRBJ1-3 TRBV29-1 - CSVAGVGNTIYF TGCAGCGTTGCGGGGGTCGGAAACACCATATATTTT
few TRBJ1-4 TRBV19 - CASSLGTDLNEKLFF TGTGCCAGTAGCCTAGGGACGGACCTTAATGAAAAACTGTTTTTT
many TRBJ1-1 TRBV7-2 - CASSLGVVGTEAFF TGTGCCAGCAGCTTAGGTGTTGTTGGCACTGAAGCTTTCTTT
few TRBJ2-7 TRBV6-2/TRBV6-3 TRBD2 CASRTPGGIYEQYF TGTGCCAGCAGAACCCCGGGGGGGATTTACGAGCAGTACTTC
- TRBJ1-1 TRBV5-1 - CATATSMNTEAFF TGCGCCACCGCGACAAGCATGAACACTGAAGCTTTCTTT
few TRBJ2-3 TRBV7-8 - CASSLQGTTDTQYF TGTGCCAGCAGCTTACAGGGTACCACAGATACGCAGTATTTT
- TRBJ1-1 TRBV7-9 - CASSRASTEAFF TGTGCAAGCAGCAGGGCAAGTACTGAAGCTTTCTTT
few TRBJ2-7 TRBV9 - CASSVDRVWGEQYF TGTGCCAGCAGCGTAGATAGGGTCTGGGGCGAGCAGTACTTC
many TRBJ1-3 TRBV6-1 - CASSVGVGNTIYF TGTGCCAGCAGTGTGGGGGTGGGAAACACCATATATTTT
once TRBJ1-2 TRBV7-9 - CASSKTESTNYGYTF TGTGCCAGCAGCAAGACAGAGAGCACCAACTATGGCTACACCTTC
many TRBJ2-7 TRBV6-2/TRBV6-3 - CASSSLGVRVSTSSYEQYF TGTGCCAGCAGCTCACTGGGGGTGCGCGTGTCTACAAGCTCCTACGAGCAGTACTTC
many TRBJ1-2 TRBV6-5 - CASSYTPRDAGYTF TGTGCCAGCAGTTACACCCCCAGGGACGCTGGCTACACCTTC
many TRBJ2-2 TRBV11-2 TRBD2 CASSLGLSGVSRNTGELFF TGTGCCAGCAGCTTAGGTCTTAGCGGGGTTTCGCGGAACACCGGGGAGCTGTTTTTT
many TRBJ2-5 TRBV28 - CASSLVGRQETQYF TGTGCCAGCAGTTTAGTGGGGCGACAAGAGACCCAGTACTTC
few TRBJ2-7 TRBV5-1 TRBD1 CATRTGDYLASRQYF TGCGCCACCAGGACAGGGGACTACTTGGCCTCCCGCCAGTACTTC
many TRBJ1-1 TRBV28 - CASALLRYTEAFF TGTGCCAGCGCCCTGTTGAGGTACACTGAAGCTTTCTTT
many TRBJ1-2 TRBV27 - CASSPAWGYGYTF TGTGCCAGCAGTCCCGCGTGGGGCTATGGCTACACCTTC
- TRBJ2-3 TRBV6-1 - CASSPGTISTDTQYF TGTGCCAGCAGCCCCGGGACAATTAGCACAGATACGCAGTATTTT